This T cell receptor (beta chain) was recovered during a study of shared clonotypes between healthy human individuals. Study overall: Per-donor plates numbered three CD4 naive, three CD4 memory, two CD8 naive and one CD8 memory.

Study-wide results and limits: Estimated clonotype richness was generally higher in naive than memory subsets. Only a few donors were included, so the genetic and exposure-history diversity represented was limited.

CD45RA+ naive and CD45RA-negative memory subsets were separated from CD4+ cells. Concerning this clone: As yet, its antigen is unknown.

The repertoire was sequenced with immunoSEQ multiplex PCR; TCRdb's copy has only in-frame clones and lacks some. The table records some 1.5 million clones, roughly 96% of them present only once. This clonotype was obtained from a man aged 30 to 39 in good health. The sample taken for sequencing was naive CD4+ T cells sorted from blood. Subset in this sample: CD45RA+ positively selected.

The CDR3 DNA reads as TGTGCCAGTAGTACACCGTTGGGACAGGGTGACTACGAGCAGTACTTC. Its protein product is CASSTPLGQGDYEQYF. V gene TRBV19 combines with J gene TRBJ2-7; 9 positions match TRBD1. The V gene's germline CDR1 is LNHDA and CDR2 SQIVND (reference sequence). The length of the CDR3 is 16 residues. The J segment lost 3 bases and the V segment lost 4 bases, leaving 10 bases of the junction unmatched.